This paragraph reports one TCR beta chain. These data come from a study of blood T cell repertoires in COVID-19. Study-wide context: Collection of acute and convalescent COVID-19 samples took place in the United States, Italy and Spain. Sources were T cells, B-cell-depleted T cells, or PBMCs; the material itself was cDNA or gDNA.

Original processing notes: Cell counts per sample came from amplifying reference gene primers. TCRdb's table, derived via immunoSEQ multiplex PCR, lists solely in-frame clones and lacks some. V and J calls and clone size are those listed in that table; D and trimming were worked out from the DNA. The table records about 88,000 clones, roughly 85% of them present only once. Germline CDR1 is SGHAT and CDR2 is FQNNGV. CDR3 length: 15 residues. V gave up 5 bases and J gave up 6 bases; unmatched junction bases: 6. The receptor was derived from a human donor in a cohort sampled during active COVID-19. The chain combines TRBV11-2 with TRBJ2-7, with TRBD2 matching over 14 bases. Sample: peripheral blood. The CDR3 DNA follows: TGTGCCAGCAGCCCTCGGACTAGCGGGAGGACCGAGCAGTACTTC. Translated, it gives CASSPRTSGRTEQYF.